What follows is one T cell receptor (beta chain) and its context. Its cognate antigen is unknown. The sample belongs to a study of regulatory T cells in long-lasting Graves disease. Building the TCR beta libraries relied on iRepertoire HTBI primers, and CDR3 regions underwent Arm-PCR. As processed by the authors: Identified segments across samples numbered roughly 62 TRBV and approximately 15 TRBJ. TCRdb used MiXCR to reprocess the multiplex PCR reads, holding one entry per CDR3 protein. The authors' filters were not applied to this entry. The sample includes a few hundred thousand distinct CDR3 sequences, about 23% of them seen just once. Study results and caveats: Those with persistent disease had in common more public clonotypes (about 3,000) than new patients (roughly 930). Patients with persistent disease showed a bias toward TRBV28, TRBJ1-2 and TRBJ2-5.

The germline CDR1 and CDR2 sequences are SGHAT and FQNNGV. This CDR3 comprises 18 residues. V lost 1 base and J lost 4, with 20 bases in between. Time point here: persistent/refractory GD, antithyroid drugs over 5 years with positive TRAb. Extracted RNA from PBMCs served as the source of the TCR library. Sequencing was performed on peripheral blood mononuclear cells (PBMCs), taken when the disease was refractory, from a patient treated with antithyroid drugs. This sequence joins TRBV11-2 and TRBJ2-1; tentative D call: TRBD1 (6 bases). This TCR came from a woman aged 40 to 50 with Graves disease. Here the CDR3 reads CASSLARFSGHRYNEQFF. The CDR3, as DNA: TGTGCCAGCAGCTTAGCTAGGTTTTCGGGACACAGATACAATGAGCAGTTCTTC.